This TCR beta chain was observed in a study of blood T cell repertoires in COVID-19. Looking at the study overall: The samples span acute and convalescent COVID-19 from the United States, Italy and Spain.

The CDR3 runs to 15 residues. Germline CDR1 MDHEN, CDR2 SYDVKM. Trimming shortened V by 6 bases and J by 0 bases, and 14 bases separated the two germline ends. This clone showed up just a few times. Clones were sequenced by immunoSEQ multiplex PCR, and TCRdb holds only the in-frame ones, with some missing. The sample contains 140,000 to 150,000 clones, approximately 88% of which appear only once. V usage is TRBV28 and J usage is TRBJ1-1; D may be TRBD1 (6 bases). This sequence originates from a man in his sixties with active or convalescent COVID-19. The sequencing input was peripheral blood. The CDR3 loop reads CASSPDSLLNTEAFF. DNA of the CDR3: TGTGCCAGCAGCCCGGACAGCCTGTTGAACACTGAAGCTTTCTTT.